Detailed here is one T cell receptor beta chain. Its antigen is still unknown. TCRdb itself ran the 5' RACE reads through MiXCR, one entry per CDR3 protein. The repertoire holds 300,000 to 350,000 distinct CDR3 sequences, about 13% seen once, with 21% in the top ten. The data were obtained in a study of T-cell memory formation after mild COVID-19. Study-level findings and limits: Pre-infection memory already had some responding clones, implying cross-reactive memory joined.

V was clipped by 5 bases and J by 1 base, with 11 bases between them. In germline, CDR1 is SQVTM, CDR2 ANQGSEA. The CDR3 covers 14 residues. The chain joins TRBV29-1 to TRBJ2-2, with D unclear. Sequenced material: PBMCs or a T cell subset sorted from them (not recorded which). The clonotype was recovered from a man in his late teens or twenties who had mild COVID-19 (a few samples of this study predate the infection). Cell type and time point are not known. DNA of the CDR3: TGCAGCGTTTCCGGCTGGCAGAACACCGGGGAGCTGTTTTTT. Protein product: CSVSGWQNTGELFF.